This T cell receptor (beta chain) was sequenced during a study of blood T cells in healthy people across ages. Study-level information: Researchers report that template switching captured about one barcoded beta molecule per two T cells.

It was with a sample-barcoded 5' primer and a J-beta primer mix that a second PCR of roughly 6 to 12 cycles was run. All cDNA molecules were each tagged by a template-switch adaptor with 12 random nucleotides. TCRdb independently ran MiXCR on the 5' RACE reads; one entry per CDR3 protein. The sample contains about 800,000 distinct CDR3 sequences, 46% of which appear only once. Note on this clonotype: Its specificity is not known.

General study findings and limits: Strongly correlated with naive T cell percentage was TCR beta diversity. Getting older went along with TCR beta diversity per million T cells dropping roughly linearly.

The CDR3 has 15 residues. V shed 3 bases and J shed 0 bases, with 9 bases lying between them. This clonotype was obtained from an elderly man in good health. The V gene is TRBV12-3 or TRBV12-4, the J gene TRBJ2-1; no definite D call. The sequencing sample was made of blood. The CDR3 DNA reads TGTGCCAGCAGTTTTAGGCAGAGCTCCTACAATGAGCAGTTCTTC. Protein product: CASSFRQSSYNEQFF.